A selection of T cell receptor beta chains follows, all from one sample in a study of blood T cell repertoires in COVID-19. Profiling relied on immunoSEQ multiplex PCR, and the TCRdb table lists in-frame clones only, not all of them. This sample has fewer than 80,000 clones, with approximately 86% found just once. Sequencing input: peripheral blood. Every receptor here comes from a man aged 65-85 years with acute or convalescent COVID-19. Both conserved end residues are part of each CDR3. The order of the fields is V gene, J gene, clone size, D gene, CDR3 DNA, CDR3 protein. D genes are given only for firm matches. Expanded clones get a size class; other rows say once, few or many, or leave the size out.

v_call: TRBV3-1/TRBV3-2; j_call: TRBJ2-7; clone_size: -; d_call: TRBD2; cdr3_nt: TGTGCCAGCAGCTGGACTAGTTCCGAGCAGTACTTC; cdr3_aa: CASSWTSSEQYF
v_call: TRBV28; j_call: TRBJ2-3; clone_size: -; d_call: -; cdr3_nt: TGTGCCATCCGCGGACAAGGCACAGATACGCAGTATTTT; cdr3_aa: CAIRGQGTDTQYF
v_call: TRBV7-9; j_call: TRBJ2-2; clone_size: -; d_call: TRBD2; cdr3_nt: TGTGCCAGCAGCCCAGGACTAGCCTACGGGGAGCTGTTTTTT; cdr3_aa: CASSPGLAYGELFF
v_call: TRBV9; j_call: TRBJ1-3; clone_size: -; d_call: TRBD1; cdr3_nt: TGTGCCAGCAGCGCTCCGGGACAGGGCTCTGGAAACACCATATATTTT; cdr3_aa: CASSAPGQGSGNTIYF
v_call: TRBV5-1; j_call: TRBJ1-1; clone_size: -; d_call: -; cdr3_nt: TGCGCCAGCAGCTTGATGACAGGAATAATCACTGAAGCTTTCTTT; cdr3_aa: CASSLMTGIITEAFF
v_call: TRBV19; j_call: TRBJ1-2; clone_size: -; d_call: -; cdr3_nt: TGTGCCAGTAGTCTATGGTCCGGGGGGGAAAATGGCTACACCTTC; cdr3_aa: CASSLWSGGENGYTF
v_call: TRBV6-5; j_call: TRBJ1-5; clone_size: -; d_call: -; cdr3_nt: TGTGCCAGCAGCGCTGACAAACCCGATCAGCCCCAGCATTTT; cdr3_aa: CASSADKPDQPQHF
v_call: TRBV7-9; j_call: TRBJ2-4; clone_size: -; d_call: -; cdr3_nt: TGTGCCAGCAGCTTATACGGTAGCAACATTCAGTACTTC; cdr3_aa: CASSLYGSNIQYF
v_call: TRBV2; j_call: TRBJ2-2; clone_size: -; d_call: -; cdr3_nt: TGTGCCAGCAGTGCTGGACAGTCCACCGGGGAGCTGTTTTTT; cdr3_aa: CASSAGQSTGELFF
v_call: TRBV5-6; j_call: TRBJ1-5; clone_size: -; d_call: -; cdr3_nt: TGTGCCAGCAGGAGCTTTCAGCCCCAGCATTTT; cdr3_aa: CASRSFQPQHF
v_call: TRBV6-5; j_call: TRBJ1-1; clone_size: -; d_call: -; cdr3_nt: TGTGCCAGCAGTTACGTGGGGAGGACTGAAGCTTTCTTT; cdr3_aa: CASSYVGRTEAFF
v_call: TRBV11-2; j_call: TRBJ1-4; clone_size: -; d_call: TRBD1; cdr3_nt: TGTGCCAGCAGCTACGGACAGGGTATCGAAAAACTGTTTTTT; cdr3_aa: CASSYGQGIEKLFF
v_call: TRBV19; j_call: TRBJ2-7; clone_size: -; d_call: TRBD1; cdr3_nt: TGTGCCAGTAGTACTACCGGGACAGGGGGCTCCTACGAGCAGTACTTC; cdr3_aa: CASSTTGTGGSYEQYF
v_call: TRBV5-1; j_call: TRBJ1-5; clone_size: once; d_call: -; cdr3_nt: TGCGCCAGCAGCTTTGAGGGGGGGAATCAGCCCCAGCATTTT; cdr3_aa: CASSFEGGNQPQHF
v_call: TRBV25-1; j_call: TRBJ2-2; clone_size: -; d_call: -; cdr3_nt: TGTGCCAGCAGTGAATTTAAAGGACAGTCCGGGGAGCTGTTTTTT; cdr3_aa: CASSEFKGQSGELFF
v_call: TRBV7-2; j_call: TRBJ1-5; clone_size: once; d_call: -; cdr3_nt: TGTGCCAGCAGCTTAGTTAGGGGAAATCAGCCCCAGCATTTT; cdr3_aa: CASSLVRGNQPQHF
v_call: TRBV11-2; j_call: TRBJ2-1; clone_size: -; d_call: -; cdr3_nt: TGTGCCAGCAGCTTAGTGGGGGGGGCAGGCAATGAGCAGTTCTTC; cdr3_aa: CASSLVGGAGNEQFF
v_call: TRBV7-2; j_call: TRBJ2-2; clone_size: -; d_call: TRBD2; cdr3_nt: TGTGCCAGCAGCTTAAAGCGGGGGGCCCTCGGGGAGCTGTTTTTT; cdr3_aa: CASSLKRGALGELFF
v_call: TRBV7-9; j_call: TRBJ1-1; clone_size: medium-sized; d_call: -; cdr3_nt: TGTGCCAGCAGTCCTGCAGGGAGGTCTTCCCCTGAAGCTTTCTTT; cdr3_aa: CASSPAGRSSPEAFF
v_call: TRBV7-2; j_call: TRBJ2-7; clone_size: once; d_call: TRBD2; cdr3_nt: TGTGCCAGCAGCTTCGCTAGCGGGAGCAACGAGCAGTACTTC; cdr3_aa: CASSFASGSNEQYF
v_call: TRBV5-1; j_call: TRBJ2-1; clone_size: -; d_call: TRBD1; cdr3_nt: TGCGCCAGCAGCCTTGACAGGGGGGGTAATGAGCAGTTCTTC; cdr3_aa: CASSLDRGGNEQFF
v_call: TRBV7-3; j_call: TRBJ2-2; clone_size: few; d_call: -; cdr3_nt: TGTGCCAGCAGCTCCCGCACCGGGGAGCTGTTTTTT; cdr3_aa: CASSSRTGELFF
v_call: TRBV11-2; j_call: TRBJ1-2; clone_size: -; d_call: -; cdr3_nt: TGTGCCAGCTCCAAGGTGGACAGCTCTAACTATGGCTACACCTTC; cdr3_aa: CASSKVDSSNYGYTF
v_call: TRBV5-5; j_call: TRBJ1-5; clone_size: -; d_call: TRBD1; cdr3_nt: TGTGCCAGCAGCTCATGGACAGGAGACAATCAGCCCCAGCATTTT; cdr3_aa: CASSSWTGDNQPQHF
v_call: TRBV5-6; j_call: TRBJ1-5; clone_size: -; d_call: TRBD1; cdr3_nt: TGTGCCAGCAGCGCCGGGACAGGGGGTAGTAATCAGCCCCAGCATTTT; cdr3_aa: CASSAGTGGSNQPQHF
v_call: TRBV5-1; j_call: TRBJ2-3; clone_size: -; d_call: TRBD2; cdr3_nt: TGCGCCAGCAGCTTGGGGCTAGCGGGGGCTAGCACAGATACGCAGTATTTT; cdr3_aa: CASSLGLAGASTDTQYF
v_call: TRBV7-6; j_call: TRBJ2-3; clone_size: once; d_call: -; cdr3_nt: TGTGCCAGCAGCTTAGGGGCTAGCACAGATACGCAGTATTTT; cdr3_aa: CASSLGASTDTQYF
v_call: TRBV15; j_call: TRBJ2-4; clone_size: -; d_call: -; cdr3_nt: TGTGCCACCAGCAGAGCCCTGCTGGCCGCAGAGGGCCCGGGGAGAAACATTCAGTACTTC; cdr3_aa: CATSRALLAAEGPGRNIQYF
v_call: TRBV6-1; j_call: TRBJ1-2; clone_size: -; d_call: -; cdr3_nt: TGTGCCAGCAGTGAAGTAGTTTCTAGGTTCCTCGAGGGCTACACCTTC; cdr3_aa: CASSEVVSRFLEGYTF
v_call: TRBV4-2; j_call: TRBJ2-5; clone_size: once; d_call: -; cdr3_nt: TGTGCCAGCAGCCCCGAGGTGCGGGAAGAGACCCAGTACTTC; cdr3_aa: CASSPEVREETQYF
v_call: TRBV11-2; j_call: TRBJ2-7; clone_size: once; d_call: -; cdr3_nt: TGTGCCAGCAGCTTTGCGGGATACGAGCAGTACTTC; cdr3_aa: CASSFAGYEQYF
v_call: TRBV28; j_call: TRBJ2-7; clone_size: -; d_call: -; cdr3_nt: TGTGCCAGCAGACCCCCGGCGGGGTCCTACGAGCAGTACTTC; cdr3_aa: CASRPPAGSYEQYF
v_call: TRBV18; j_call: TRBJ1-2; clone_size: -; d_call: -; cdr3_nt: TGTGCCAGCTCAAGGCCGTTGGCGACGGGTGGCTACACCTTC; cdr3_aa: CASSRPLATGGYTF
v_call: TRBV18; j_call: TRBJ1-1; clone_size: -; d_call: -; cdr3_nt: TGTGCCAGCTCACCAACCGACAGATTGAACACTGAAGCTTTCTTT; cdr3_aa: CASSPTDRLNTEAFF
v_call: TRBV5-1; j_call: TRBJ1-5; clone_size: -; d_call: TRBD1; cdr3_nt: TGCGCCAGCAGTCCGTCCGGACAGGGAGCTCAGCCCCAGCATTTT; cdr3_aa: CASSPSGQGAQPQHF
v_call: TRBV5-1; j_call: TRBJ2-1; clone_size: once; d_call: TRBD1; cdr3_nt: TGCGCCAGCAGCCTACAGGGGGCCCTCGATGAGCAGTTCTTC; cdr3_aa: CASSLQGALDEQFF
v_call: TRBV28; j_call: TRBJ2-7; clone_size: -; d_call: TRBD2; cdr3_nt: TGTGCCAGCAGTTTTGCGGGAGGGCCCTCCTACGAGCAGTACTTC; cdr3_aa: CASSFAGGPSYEQYF
v_call: TRBV7-6; j_call: TRBJ1-2; clone_size: -; d_call: TRBD1; cdr3_nt: TGTGCCAGCAGTAGTCGAGTGTCAGGGGGGAACTATGGCTACACCTTC; cdr3_aa: CASSSRVSGGNYGYTF
v_call: TRBV5-1; j_call: TRBJ2-5; clone_size: -; d_call: -; cdr3_nt: TGCGCCAGCAGCTCCAGTGGCGGGACCCAGTACTTC; cdr3_aa: CASSSSGGTQYF
v_call: TRBV19; j_call: TRBJ2-5; clone_size: -; d_call: TRBD2; cdr3_nt: TGTGCCAGTAGTATAGATGGGACTAGCGGGAGGGCCCAAGAGACCCAGTACTTC; cdr3_aa: CASSIDGTSGRAQETQYF
v_call: TRBV5-4; j_call: TRBJ1-3; clone_size: -; d_call: -; cdr3_nt: TGTGCCAGCACCTTTGGAGGGGATAGAACCGGAAACACCATATATTTT; cdr3_aa: CASTFGGDRTGNTIYF
v_call: TRBV9; j_call: TRBJ1-1; clone_size: once; d_call: TRBD1; cdr3_nt: TGTGCCAGCAGCCCCTGGGACAGGGGGAACACTGAAGCTTTCTTT; cdr3_aa: CASSPWDRGNTEAFF
v_call: TRBV25-1; j_call: TRBJ2-1; clone_size: -; d_call: -; cdr3_nt: TGTGCCAGCAGTGGTACAGGAGCCTACAATGAGCAGTTCTTC; cdr3_aa: CASSGTGAYNEQFF
v_call: TRBV5-4; j_call: TRBJ2-2; clone_size: -; d_call: -; cdr3_nt: TGTGCCAGCAGCTTGTCGCTAGCGAATCCCGGGGAGCTGTTTTTT; cdr3_aa: CASSLSLANPGELFF
v_call: TRBV15; j_call: TRBJ1-3; clone_size: -; d_call: -; cdr3_nt: TGTGCCACCAGCAGAGGCGGTTCCGGAAACACCATATATTTT; cdr3_aa: CATSRGGSGNTIYF
v_call: TRBV3-1/TRBV3-2; j_call: TRBJ2-5; clone_size: -; d_call: -; cdr3_nt: TGTGCCAGCAGCCAAACTAGCCACGAGACCCAGTACTTC; cdr3_aa: CASSQTSHETQYF
v_call: TRBV2; j_call: TRBJ1-2; clone_size: once; d_call: -; cdr3_nt: TGTGCCAGCACCATAGAGCAGGGAAGTTATGGCTACACCTTC; cdr3_aa: CASTIEQGSYGYTF